Sequencing of this T cell receptor (beta chain) was carried out in a study of blood T cell repertoires in COVID-19. Germline assignment: CDR1 LGHDT and CDR2 YNNKEL (reference sequence). With 4 bases clipped from V and 6 bases from J, the junction kept 6 bases outside the gene matches. CDR3 size: 13 residues. Repertoires were generated with immunoSEQ multiplex PCR, while TCRdb's copy carries only in-frame clones and drops some. The sample holds approximately 450,000 clones, around 90% seen once. This clone has only one observation. This chain links TRBV3-1 (or the pseudogene TRBV3-2) with TRBJ2-7; 7 positions match TRBD2. Specimen: PBMCs or T cells enriched from blood (not recorded which). This TCR was sampled from a woman younger than 30 with acute COVID-19. The CDR3, as DNA: TGTGCCAGCAGCCGAGAAGGGAGGGGCGAGCAGTACTTC. Translating it yields CASSREGRGEQYF.